The 6 T cell receptor beta chains reported below all come from one sample, sequenced in a study of T cells after yellow fever vaccination. TCRdb independently ran MiXCR on the 5' RACE reads; one entry per CDR3 protein. The sample has roughly 330,000 distinct CDR3 sequences; 6.8% are singletons. The specimen comprised PBMCs, sampled roughly 45 days after the first yellow fever vaccination. These receptors originate from a man aged 18 to 29 who received the YFV17D yellow fever vaccine.

The V and J genes are TRBV4-1 and TRBJ2-1, with D tentatively TRBD1 (6 bases). Germline-derived CDR1 and CDR2 are MGHRA and YSYEKL. The CDR3 has 15 residues. The V end lost 4 bases, the J end lost 8 bases, and 18 bases lay between the germline ends. The DNA of the CDR3 is TGCGCCAGCAGCCCCAGGGGCACAGTCGACTATGAGCAGTTCTTC. Translating it yields CASSPRGTVDYEQFF.

This clonotype was detected a few times. The chain combines TRBV20-1 with TRBJ2-3; 8 bases map to TRBD2. The length of the CDR3 is 15 residues. V lost 2 bases, J lost 5 bases, and 9 bases stayed unmatched. The germline CDR1 and CDR2 sequences are DFQATT and SNEGSKA (reference sequence). DNA of the CDR3: TGCAGTGCTAGACCCCTCGGGGGGGGGATAGATACGCAGTATTTT. Protein product: CSARPLGGGIDTQYF.

This clonotype was observed a few times. The chain carries TRBV7-2 and TRBJ1-6; D is possibly TRBD1 (5 bases). The length of the CDR3 is 12 residues. The V and J ends lost 2 bases and 16 bases respectively, with 12 bases between them. Germline CDR1 is SGHTA and CDR2 is FQGNSA. CDR3 DNA: TGTGCCAGCAGCTTATTCCCAGGGCCTCTCCACTTT. Residues: CASSLFPGPLHF.

This clonotype has a handful of counts. The chain uses TRBV7-3 and TRBJ1-1, with D hard to call. From germline, CDR1 is SGHTA and CDR2 FQGTGA. Trimming cost V 1 base and J 5 bases, with 8 bases left between them. The CDR3 consists of 13 residues. The CDR3: CASSLSLGTEAFF. The CDR3 nucleotides are TGTGCCAGCAGCTTAAGCCTAGGGACTGAAGCTTTCTTT.

J is TRBJ2-7 and V is TRBV4-1, with 7 bases lining up with TRBD1. With 3 bases clipped from V and 3 bases from J, the junction kept 11 bases outside the gene matches. Germline-derived CDR1 and CDR2 are MGHRA and YSYEKL. The CDR3 consists of 16 residues. The CDR3 loop reads CASSQDRDSILYEQYF. In nucleotides, the CDR3 is TGCGCCAGCAGCCAGGACCGGGACAGCATACTCTACGAGCAGTACTTC.

CDR3 loop: CASSFGTSGPGTQYF. CDR3 bases: TGTGCCAGCAGCTTTGGGACTAGCGGTCCCGGTACGCAGTATTTT. The J gene is TRBJ2-3, the V gene TRBV13, with 11 bases aligning to TRBD2. Germline-derived CDR1 and CDR2 are PRHDT and FYEKMQ (reference sequence). This CDR3 comprises 15 residues. J gave up 8 bases and V 3 bases, and 7 bases lay outside the gene matches.